This T cell receptor beta chain was identified in a study of memory CD8 T cells in hepatitis C reinfection. Study details: Peak reinfection samples were taken 3 to 8 weeks after detection.

Method: immunoSEQ multiplex PCR; TCRdb's copy keeps in-frame clones and lacks some. The sample lists over 35,000 clones; 88% were seen once. Time point reported: peak reinfection, 3 to 8 weeks after reinfection detection. The sorted cells went straight to TCR sequencing with no prior in vitro expansion. People who inject drugs from Montreal's HEPCO study were the donors. At all three reinfection time points, viable CD3+ CD8+ CD45RO- cells from a couple of donors served as controls. This CDR3 has 13 residues. Germline V gene sequence: CDR1 SEHNR, CDR2 FQNEAQ (reference sequence). Trimming cost V 5 bases and J 8 bases, with 13 bases left between them.

This sequence originates from a man younger than 35 with hepatitis C virus infection. The source material was naive CD8+ T cells sorted from blood. The V call is TRBV7-9, the J call TRBJ2-1, with D hard to call. The CDR3 DNA reads as TGTGCCAGCAGCGGCCTCGCTTCAGATGAGCAGTTCTTC. Its translation: CASSGLASDEQFF. The full variable domain, with the rest looked up from reference TRBV7-9 and TRBJ2-1, is DTGVSQNPRHKITKRGQNVTFRCDPISEHNRLYWYRQTLGQGPEFLTYFQNEAQLEKSRLLSDRFSAERPKGSFSTLEIQRTEQGDSAMYLCASSGLASDEQFFGPGTRLTVL.